A single sample is the source of the 6 T cell receptor beta chains below, sequenced in a study of cytomegalovirus exposure and HLA in healthy donors. This PCR relied on a set of 60 Vbeta primers and 13 Jbeta primers. Profiled with immunoSEQ multiplex PCR; TCRdb holds only in-frame clones, not every one. The data hold approximately 44,000 clones, with approximately 80% observed a single time. What was sequenced was PBMCs. These receptors all come from a man younger than 45 in good health and CMV-seronegative.

The J gene is TRBJ2-3, the V gene TRBV7-2; D might be TRBD1 (6 bases). V dropped 4 bases and J dropped 6 bases, with 8 bases sitting between them. This CDR3 spans 12 amino acids. Germline values: CDR1 SGHTA, CDR2 FQGNSA. CDR3 residues: CASSYQGDTQYF. CDR3 bases: TGTGCCAGCAGCTACCAGGGGGATACGCAGTATTTT.

J is TRBJ2-3 and V is TRBV6-5, with a tentative D call TRBD2 (6 bases). The CDR3 contains 13 residues. Germline lookup yields CDR1 MNHEY and CDR2 SVGAGI. Trimming shortened V by 0 bases and J by 6 bases, and 7 bases separated the two germline ends. CDR3 region: CASSYSAGDTQYF. The CDR3 DNA reads TGTGCCAGCAGTTACTCGGCGGGGGATACGCAGTATTTT.

This sequence joins TRBV29-1 and TRBJ2-2, with TRBD2 identical over 14 bases. The CDR3 is 17 residues long. V was pared by 4 bases and J by 4 bases, with 8 bases of the junction left unmatched. The germline gives CDR1 SQVTM, CDR2 ANQGSEA. CDR3 protein: CSVGEGTSGSRTGELFF. For the CDR3, the DNA is TGCAGCGTTGGGGAAGGGACTAGCGGGAGTCGCACCGGGGAGCTGTTTTTT.

V gene TRBV14 combines with J gene TRBJ1-2; D is ambiguous. CDR3 size: 13 residues. Germline V gene data show CDR1 as SGHDN and CDR2 as FVKESK. Trimming removed 3 bases from V and 2 bases from J, with 7 bases in between. The CDR3, as DNA: TGTGCCAGCAGCCAGAGGAGAAACTATGGCTACACCTTC. Protein sequence: CASSQRRNYGYTF.

The chain links TRBV11-2 to TRBJ2-2; perhaps TRBD2 as D (6 bases). V was cut by 6 bases and J by 6 bases, with 23 bases left in between. Looked up from germline, CDR1 is SGHAT and CDR2 is FQNNGV. CDR3 length: 17 amino acids. This CDR3 is CASSYPGGLVRSGELFF. CDR3 bases: TGTGCCAGCAGTTACCCCGGGGGTCTTGTGAGGTCCGGGGAGCTGTTTTTT.

The chain carries TRBV30 and TRBJ1-4; D unresolved. The CDR3 loop spans 15 amino acids. V was clipped by 4 bases and J by 3 bases, with 15 bases between them. In germline, CDR1 is GTSNPN, CDR2 SVGIG (reference sequence). The CDR3 DNA follows: TGTGCCTGGACAGTCCCCCACGCGGCTAATGAAAAACTGTTTTTT. It yields the protein CAWTVPHAANEKLFF.